The rows below give T cell receptor beta chains drawn from one sample of a study of STAT5B mutations in CD4+ large granular lymphocyte leukemia. Assay: immunoSEQ multiplex PCR; the TCRdb copy retains only in-frame clones and omits some. Of 31,000 or so clones in the sample, under 80% were seen once. The sample was CD4+ T cells from blood buffy coats. The source of these receptors is a human donor in good health. Both conserved end residues are part of each CDR3. The order of the fields is V gene, J gene, CDR3 protein.

>TRBV2|TRBJ2-2
CASSGTENTGELFF
>TRBV29-1|TRBJ2-2
CSVRSANTGELFF
>TRBV7-2|TRBJ1-1
CASSPGRGTTEAFF
>TRBV6-6|TRBJ2-7
CASRRGQGKYEQYF
>TRBV30|TRBJ1-6
CAWSLSAGPPSF
>TRBV6-4|TRBJ2-3
CASSVEQTSTDTQYF
>TRBV29-1|TRBJ1-4
CSVSGTGSNEKLFF
>TRBV14|TRBJ2-2
CASSPNLNTGELFF
>TRBV9|TRBJ1-5
CASSVGPHNQPQHF
>TRBV6-6|TRBJ1-1
CASNWGTEAFF
>TRBV29-1|TRBJ2-3
CSAEGRREGWTDTQYF
>TRBV12-5|TRBJ1-1
CASGLVGRGHNTEAFF
>TRBV7-9|TRBJ2-2
CASSFRLADPGELFF
>TRBV19|TRBJ2-1
CASSSLSGGEQFF
>TRBV7-2|TRBJ1-5
CASSSWTGTNQPQHF
>TRBV5-4|TRBJ2-2
CASSQRAGGNPGELFF
>TRBV28|TRBJ1-3
CASSSGGPGNTIYF
>TRBV6-1|TRBJ2-7
CASRLQEHYEQYF
>TRBV9|TRBJ2-3
CASSVGLAGGPFTDTQYF
>TRBV30|TRBJ1-6
CAWSPGTPLNSPLHF
>TRBV19|TRBJ2-5
CASSITVQETQYF
>TRBV7-2|TRBJ2-5
CASSLVLGETQYF
>TRBV10-1|TRBJ2-1
CASSESVYRTEQFF
>TRBV15|TRBJ1-1
CATSDRGGTEAFF
>TRBV5-1|TRBJ2-7
CASSLGLAGGNYEQYF
>TRBV30|TRBJ2-7
CAWRVAGSYEQYF
>TRBV19|TRBJ2-7
CASSSPRGQSYEQYF
>TRBV6-5|TRBJ1-6
CASSQDRGSPLHF
>TRBV7-2|TRBJ2-1
CASSPRRLAGMDEQFF
>TRBV5-1|TRBJ2-5
CASSLTSGGVSQTQYF
>TRBV5-1|TRBJ1-2
CASSLDRGGNYGYTF
>TRBV7-6|TRBJ1-3
CASSLTGTFGNTIYF
>TRBV4-3|TRBJ1-2
CASSQASQGYGYTF
>TRBV7-8|TRBJ2-7
CASSAIGGQPGRDEQYF
>TRBV7-9|TRBJ2-3
CASTLRRTGEDTQYF
>TRBV7-2|TRBJ2-1
CASSSRGLHNEQFF
>TRBV6-1|TRBJ1-5
CASTSAGINQPQHF
>TRBV19|TRBJ1-1
CASSPRGSEAFF
>TRBV18|TRBJ2-1
CASSPLAGGFYNEQFF
>TRBV19|TRBJ2-1
CASSRGLAGNEQFF
>TRBV5-6|TRBJ1-1
CASSQPDRVNTEAFF
>TRBV2|TRBJ2-3
CASSLTGGTDTQYF
>TRBV28|TRBJ1-5
CASSSTRAQHF
>TRBV5-1|TRBJ2-3
CASSLAGSGRTDTQYF
>TRBV28|TRBJ1-2
CASSPAGRRYGYTF
>TRBV6-1|TRBJ2-3
CASRKTGLGDTQYF
>TRBV30|TRBJ1-3
CASSDAGNTIYF
>TRBV7-2|TRBJ2-7
CASSQAGTGGYEQYF
>TRBV6-6|TRBJ1-2
CASRLQEPGGYTF